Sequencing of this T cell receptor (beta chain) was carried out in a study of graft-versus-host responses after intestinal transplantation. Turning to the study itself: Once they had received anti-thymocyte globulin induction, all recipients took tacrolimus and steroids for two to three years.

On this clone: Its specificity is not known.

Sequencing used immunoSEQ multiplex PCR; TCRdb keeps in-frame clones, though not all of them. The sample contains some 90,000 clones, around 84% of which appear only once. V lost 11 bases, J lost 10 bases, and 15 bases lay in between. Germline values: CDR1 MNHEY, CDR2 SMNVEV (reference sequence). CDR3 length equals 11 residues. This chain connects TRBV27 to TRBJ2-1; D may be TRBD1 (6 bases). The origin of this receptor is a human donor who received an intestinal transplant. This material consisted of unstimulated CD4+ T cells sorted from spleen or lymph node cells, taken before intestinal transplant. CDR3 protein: CAGGRGPEQFF. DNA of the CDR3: TGTGCCGGGGGCCGGGGCCCGGAGCAGTTCTTC.